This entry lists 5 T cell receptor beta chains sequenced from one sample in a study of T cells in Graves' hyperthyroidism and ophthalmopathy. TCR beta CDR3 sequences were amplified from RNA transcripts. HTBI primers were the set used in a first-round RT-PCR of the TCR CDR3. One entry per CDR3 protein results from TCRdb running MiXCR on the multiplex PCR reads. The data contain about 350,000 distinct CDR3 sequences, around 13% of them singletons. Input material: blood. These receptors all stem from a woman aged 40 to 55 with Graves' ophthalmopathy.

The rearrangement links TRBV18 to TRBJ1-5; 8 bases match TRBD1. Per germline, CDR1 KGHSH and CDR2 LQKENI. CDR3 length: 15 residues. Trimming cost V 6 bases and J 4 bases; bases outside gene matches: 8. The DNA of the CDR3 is TGTGCCAGCTCTCAGGACAGGGTGGATAATCAGCCCCAGCATTTT. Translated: CASSQDRVDNQPQHF.

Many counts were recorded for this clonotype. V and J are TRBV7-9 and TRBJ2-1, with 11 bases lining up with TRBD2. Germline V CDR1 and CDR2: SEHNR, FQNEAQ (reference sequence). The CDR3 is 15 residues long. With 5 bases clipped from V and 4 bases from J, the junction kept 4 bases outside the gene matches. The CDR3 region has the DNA TGTGCCAGCAGCCCGGGACTAGCGGAGTACAATGAGCAGTTCTTC. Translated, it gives CASSPGLAEYNEQFF. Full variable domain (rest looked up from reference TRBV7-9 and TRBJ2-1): DTGVSQNPRHKITKRGQNVTFRCDPISEHNRLYWYRQTLGQGPEFLTYFQNEAQLEKSRLLSDRFSAERPKGSFSTLEIQRTEQGDSAMYLCASSPGLAEYNEQFFGPGTRLTVL.

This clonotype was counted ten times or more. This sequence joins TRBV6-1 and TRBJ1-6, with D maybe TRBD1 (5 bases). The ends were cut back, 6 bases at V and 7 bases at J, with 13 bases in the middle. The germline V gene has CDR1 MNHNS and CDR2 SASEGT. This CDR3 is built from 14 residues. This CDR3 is CASRPGPSNSPLHF. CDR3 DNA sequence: TGTGCCAGCAGACCGGGACCGTCGAATTCACCCCTCCACTTT.

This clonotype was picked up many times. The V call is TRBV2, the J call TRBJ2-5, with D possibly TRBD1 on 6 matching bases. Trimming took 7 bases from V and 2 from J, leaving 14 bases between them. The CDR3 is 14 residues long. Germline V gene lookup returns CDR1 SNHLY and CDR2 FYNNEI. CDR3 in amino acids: CASNLMQGQETQYF. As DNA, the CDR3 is TGTGCCAGCAACCTAATGCAGGGGCAAGAGACCCAGTACTTC.

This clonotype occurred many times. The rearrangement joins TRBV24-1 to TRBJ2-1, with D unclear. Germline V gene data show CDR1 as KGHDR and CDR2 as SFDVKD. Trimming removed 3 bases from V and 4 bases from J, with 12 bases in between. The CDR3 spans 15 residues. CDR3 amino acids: CATSDGGRPYNEQFF. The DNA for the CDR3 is TGTGCCACCAGTGATGGCGGACGCCCTTACAATGAGCAGTTCTTC.